Below, one T cell receptor beta chain is given with its context. The antigen remains undetermined. A junction end diverges from the germline sequence, so it may reflect a read error. This sample's RNA came from whole unsorted tissue. This CDR3 comprises 11 residues. Germline loops: CDR1 SNHLY, CDR2 FYNNEI. TCRbeta libraries were built with three rounds of nested PCR, modified from ARM-PCR. TCRdb passed the multiplex PCR reads through MiXCR, listing each CDR3 protein once. The data hold 68,000 or so distinct CDR3 sequences, with about 61% observed a single time. The data originate from a study of tumor and adjacent non-tumor tissue in lung cancer. About the research overall: There were approximately twelve adenocarcinoma, a couple of squamous cell carcinoma and 1 small cell lung cancer cases. Aged roughly 30 to 85 years, patients included roughly 10 men and 4 to 6 women with stage I to III disease.

Findings and caveats of the study: TCR diversity was significantly greater in tumor than normal lung tissue. Tumor repertoires had a smaller top 100 clone share than normal lung.

V is TRBV2 and J is TRBJ2-5; the D is unclear. Sequenced: lung tumor tissue. The origin of this receptor is a man aged 45-60 years with non-small cell lung cancer. The CDR3 region has the DNA TGTGCCAGCATTGAGGTAGAGACCCAATACTTC. Amino acid sequence: CASIEVETQYF.